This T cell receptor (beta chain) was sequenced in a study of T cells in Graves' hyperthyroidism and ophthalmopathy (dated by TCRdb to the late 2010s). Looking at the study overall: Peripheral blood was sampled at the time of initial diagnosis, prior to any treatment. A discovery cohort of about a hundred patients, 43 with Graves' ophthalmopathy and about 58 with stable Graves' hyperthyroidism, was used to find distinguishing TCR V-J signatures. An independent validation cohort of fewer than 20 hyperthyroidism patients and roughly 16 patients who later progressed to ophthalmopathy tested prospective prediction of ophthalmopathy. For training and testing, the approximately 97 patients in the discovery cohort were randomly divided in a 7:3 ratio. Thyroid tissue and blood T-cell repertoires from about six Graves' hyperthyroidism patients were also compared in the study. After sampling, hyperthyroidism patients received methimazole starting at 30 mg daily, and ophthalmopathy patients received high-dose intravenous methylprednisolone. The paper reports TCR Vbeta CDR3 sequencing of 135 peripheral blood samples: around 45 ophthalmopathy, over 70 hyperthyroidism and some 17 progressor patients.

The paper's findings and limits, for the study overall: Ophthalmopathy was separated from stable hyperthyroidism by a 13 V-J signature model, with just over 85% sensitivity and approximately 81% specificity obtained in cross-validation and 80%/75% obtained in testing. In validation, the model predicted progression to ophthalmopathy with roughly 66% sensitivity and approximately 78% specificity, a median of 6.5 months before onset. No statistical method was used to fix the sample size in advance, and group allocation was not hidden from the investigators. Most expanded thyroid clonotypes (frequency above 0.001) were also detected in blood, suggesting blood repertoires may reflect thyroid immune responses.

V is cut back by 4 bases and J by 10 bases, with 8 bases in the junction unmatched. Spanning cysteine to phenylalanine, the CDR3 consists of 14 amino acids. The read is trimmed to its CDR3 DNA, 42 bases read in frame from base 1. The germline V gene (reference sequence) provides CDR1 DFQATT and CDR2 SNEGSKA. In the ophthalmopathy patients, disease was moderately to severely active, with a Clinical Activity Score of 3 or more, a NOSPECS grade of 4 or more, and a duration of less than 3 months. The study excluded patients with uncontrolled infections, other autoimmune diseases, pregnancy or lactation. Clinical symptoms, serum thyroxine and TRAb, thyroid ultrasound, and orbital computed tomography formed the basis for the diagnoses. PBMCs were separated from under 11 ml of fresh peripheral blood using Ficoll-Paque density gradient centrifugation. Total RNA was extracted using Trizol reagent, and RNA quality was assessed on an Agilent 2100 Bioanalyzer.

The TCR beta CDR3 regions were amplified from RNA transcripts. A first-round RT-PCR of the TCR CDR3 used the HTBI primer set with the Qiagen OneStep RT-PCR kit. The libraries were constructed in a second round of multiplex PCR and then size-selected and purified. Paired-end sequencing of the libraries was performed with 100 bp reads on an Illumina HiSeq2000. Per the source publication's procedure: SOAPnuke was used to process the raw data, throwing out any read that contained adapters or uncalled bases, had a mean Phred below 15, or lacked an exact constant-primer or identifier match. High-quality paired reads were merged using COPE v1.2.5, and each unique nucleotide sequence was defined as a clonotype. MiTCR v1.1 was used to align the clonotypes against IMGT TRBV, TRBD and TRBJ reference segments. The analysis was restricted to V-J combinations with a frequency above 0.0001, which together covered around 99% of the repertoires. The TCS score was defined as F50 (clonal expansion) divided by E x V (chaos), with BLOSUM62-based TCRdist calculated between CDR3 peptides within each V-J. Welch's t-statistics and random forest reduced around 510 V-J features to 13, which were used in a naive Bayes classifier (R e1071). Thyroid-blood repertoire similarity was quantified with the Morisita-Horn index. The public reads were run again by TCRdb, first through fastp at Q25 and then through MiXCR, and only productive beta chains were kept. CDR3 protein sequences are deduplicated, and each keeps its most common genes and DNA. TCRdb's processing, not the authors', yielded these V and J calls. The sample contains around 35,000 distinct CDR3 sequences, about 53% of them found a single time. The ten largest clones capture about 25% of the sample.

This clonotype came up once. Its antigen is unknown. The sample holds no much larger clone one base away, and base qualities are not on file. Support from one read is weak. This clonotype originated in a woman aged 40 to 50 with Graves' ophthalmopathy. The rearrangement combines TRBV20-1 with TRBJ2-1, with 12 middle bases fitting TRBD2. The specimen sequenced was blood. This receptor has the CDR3 CSAKLGTSGCEQFF. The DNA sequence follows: TGCAGTGCTAAGCTCGGGACTAGCGGGTGCGAGCAGTTCTTC.